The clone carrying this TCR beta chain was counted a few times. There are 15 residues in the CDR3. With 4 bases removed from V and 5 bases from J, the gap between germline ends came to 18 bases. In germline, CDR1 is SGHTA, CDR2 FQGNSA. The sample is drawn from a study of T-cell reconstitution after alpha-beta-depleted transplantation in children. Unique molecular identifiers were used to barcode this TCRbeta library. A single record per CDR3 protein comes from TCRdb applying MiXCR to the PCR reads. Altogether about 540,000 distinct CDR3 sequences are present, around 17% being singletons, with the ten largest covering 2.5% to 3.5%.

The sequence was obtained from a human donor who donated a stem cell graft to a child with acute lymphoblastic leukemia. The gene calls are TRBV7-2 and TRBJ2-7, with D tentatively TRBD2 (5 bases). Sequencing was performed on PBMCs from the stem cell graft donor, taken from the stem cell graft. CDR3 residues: CASSSHRTVSHEQYF. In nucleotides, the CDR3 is TGTGCCAGCAGCTCCCATAGGACTGTTTCCCACGAGCAGTACTTC.